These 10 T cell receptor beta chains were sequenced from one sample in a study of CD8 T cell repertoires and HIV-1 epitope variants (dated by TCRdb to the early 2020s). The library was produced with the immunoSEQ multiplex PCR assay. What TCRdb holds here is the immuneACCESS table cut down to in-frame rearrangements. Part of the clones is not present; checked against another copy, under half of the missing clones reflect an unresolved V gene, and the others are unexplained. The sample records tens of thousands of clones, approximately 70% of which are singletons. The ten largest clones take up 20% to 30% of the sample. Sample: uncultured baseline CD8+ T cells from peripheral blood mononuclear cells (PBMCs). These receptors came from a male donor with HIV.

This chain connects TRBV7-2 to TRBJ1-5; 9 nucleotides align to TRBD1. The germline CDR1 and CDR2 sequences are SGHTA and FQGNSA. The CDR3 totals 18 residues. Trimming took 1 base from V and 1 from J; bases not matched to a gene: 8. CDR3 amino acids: CASSLVGTGSASNQPQHF. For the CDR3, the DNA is TGTGCCAGCAGCTTAGTTGGGACAGGGTCTGCAAGCAATCAGCCCCAGCATTTT.

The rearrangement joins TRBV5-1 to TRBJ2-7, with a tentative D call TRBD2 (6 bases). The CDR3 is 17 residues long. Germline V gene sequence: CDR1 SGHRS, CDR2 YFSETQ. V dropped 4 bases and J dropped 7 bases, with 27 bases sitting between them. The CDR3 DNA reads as TGCGCCAGCAGCCCGAGTCCGATGCGGGGCACTTTTGGGGAGCAGTACTTC. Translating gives CASSPSPMRGTFGEQYF. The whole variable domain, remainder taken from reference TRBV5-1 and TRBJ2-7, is KAGVTQTPRYLIKTRGQQVTLSCSPISGHRSVSWYQQTPGQGLQFLFEYFSETQRNKGNFPGRFSGRQFSNSRSEMNVSTLELGDSALYLCASSPSPMRGTFGEQYFGPGTRLTVT.

CDR3 DNA: TGTGCCAGCAGCTCGCGGGTCCCGCCCCATGAGCAGTTCTTC. It translates to CASSSRVPPHEQFF. The rearrangement joins TRBV21-1 to TRBJ2-1; the listed D gene, TRBD2, was not tested against the DNA. TRBV21-1 is tagged as a pseudogene. The CDR3 runs to 14 residues.

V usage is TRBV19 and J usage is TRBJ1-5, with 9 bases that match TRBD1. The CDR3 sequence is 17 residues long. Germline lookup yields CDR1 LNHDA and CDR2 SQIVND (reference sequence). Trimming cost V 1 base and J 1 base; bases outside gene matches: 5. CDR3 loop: CASSIGQGGMSNQPQHF. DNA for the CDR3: TGTGCCAGTAGTATAGGACAGGGGGGGATGAGCAATCAGCCCCAGCATTTT.

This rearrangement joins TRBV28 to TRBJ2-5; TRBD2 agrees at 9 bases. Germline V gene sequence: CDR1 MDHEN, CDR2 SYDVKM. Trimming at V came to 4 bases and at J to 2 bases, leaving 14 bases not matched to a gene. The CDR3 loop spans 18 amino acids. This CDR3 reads CASSSRFGRGGDQETQYF. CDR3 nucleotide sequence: TGTGCCAGCAGTTCCCGTTTCGGGCGGGGGGGAGATCAAGAGACCCAGTACTTC.

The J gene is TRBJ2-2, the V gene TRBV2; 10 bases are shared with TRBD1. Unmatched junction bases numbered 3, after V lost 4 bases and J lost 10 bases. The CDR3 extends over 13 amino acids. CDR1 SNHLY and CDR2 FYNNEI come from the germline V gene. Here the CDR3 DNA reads TGTGCCAGCAGTGGACAGGGGGCTTCGGAGCTGTTTTTT. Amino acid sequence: CASSGQGASELFF. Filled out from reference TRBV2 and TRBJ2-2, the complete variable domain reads EPEVTQTPSHQVTQMGQEVILRCVPISNHLYFYWYRQILGQKVEFLVSFYNNEISEKSEIFDDQFSVERPDGSNFTLKIRSTKLEDSAMYFCASSGQGASELFFGEGSRLTVL.

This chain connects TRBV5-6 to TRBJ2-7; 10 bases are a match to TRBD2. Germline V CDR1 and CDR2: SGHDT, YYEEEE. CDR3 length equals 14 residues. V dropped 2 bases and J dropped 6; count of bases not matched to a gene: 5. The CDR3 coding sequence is TGTGCCAGCAGCTTCCCGGGACTAGCGAGCGAGCAGTACTTC. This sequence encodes CASSFPGLASEQYF. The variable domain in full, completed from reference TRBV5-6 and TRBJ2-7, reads DAGVTQSPTHLIKTRGQQVTLRCSPKSGHDTVSWYQQALGQGPQFIFQYYEEEERQRGNFPDRFSGHQFPNYSSELNVNALLLGDSALYLCASSFPGLASEQYFGPGTRLTVT.

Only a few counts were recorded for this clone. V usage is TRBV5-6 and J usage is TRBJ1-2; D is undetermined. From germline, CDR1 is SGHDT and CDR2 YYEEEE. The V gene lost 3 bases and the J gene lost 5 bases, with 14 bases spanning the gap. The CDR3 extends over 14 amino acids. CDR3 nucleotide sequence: TGTGCCAGCAGCTGGACGGTCTCCTTTTATGGCTACACCTTC. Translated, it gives CASSWTVSFYGYTF.

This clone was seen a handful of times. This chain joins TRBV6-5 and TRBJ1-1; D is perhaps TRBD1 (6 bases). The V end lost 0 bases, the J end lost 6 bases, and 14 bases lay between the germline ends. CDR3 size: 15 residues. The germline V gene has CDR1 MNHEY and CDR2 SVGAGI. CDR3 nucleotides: TGTGCCAGCAGTTACTCCTCTACAGGGTACGCTGAAGCTTTCTTT. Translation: CASSYSSTGYAEAFF.

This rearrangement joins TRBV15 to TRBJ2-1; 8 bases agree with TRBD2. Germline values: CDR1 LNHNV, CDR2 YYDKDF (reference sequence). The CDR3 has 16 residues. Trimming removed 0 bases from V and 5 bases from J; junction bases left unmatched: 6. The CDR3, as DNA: TGTGCCACCAGCAGAGATTGGAGCGGGGGAAACAATGAGCAGTTCTTC. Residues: CATSRDWSGGNNEQFF. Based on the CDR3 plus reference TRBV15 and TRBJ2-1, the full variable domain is DAMVIQNPRYQVTQFGKPVTLSCSQTLNHNVMYWYQQKSSQAPKLLFHYYDKDFNNEADTPDNFQSRRPNTSFCFLDIRSPGLGDTAMYLCATSRDWSGGNNEQFFGPGTRLTVL.